Below are 20 T cell receptor beta chains sequenced from a single sample in a study of blood T cell repertoires in COVID-19. The method was immunoSEQ multiplex PCR; TCRdb's version includes in-frame clones alone and lacks a portion of them. The table lists approximately 46,000 clones, roughly 86% of them singletons. Sequencing was performed on peripheral blood. The source of these receptors is a man aged 60 to 75 with active or convalescent COVID-19.

Points on this clone: At one end the junction does not follow the germline gene, possibly because of a read error. The chain joins TRBV27 to TRBJ2-2; 7 nucleotides line up with TRBD1. This CDR3 comprises 14 residues. CDR1 and CDR2 from the germline V gene are MNHEY and SMNVEV (reference sequence). CDR3 region: CASRGTLNTGELFF. The CDR3 DNA sequence: TGTGCGAGCAGGGGGACATTGAACACCGGGGAGCTGTTTTTT.

V and J are TRBV11-2 and TRBJ1-1; no clear D. The CDR3 has 8 residues. The V end lost 8 bases, the J end lost 9 bases, and 4 bases lay between the germline ends. The germline gives CDR1 SGHAT, CDR2 FQNNGV. The CDR3 is CASPKAFF. As DNA, the CDR3 is TGTGCCAGCCCCAAAGCTTTCTTT.

The rearrangement links TRBV6-2 or TRBV6-3 to TRBJ1-2; tentative D call: TRBD1 (5 bases). Trimming shortened V by 0 bases and J by 1 base, and 12 bases separated the two germline ends. From germline, CDR1 is MNHEY and CDR2 SVGEGT. The CDR3 is made up of 16 amino acids. The CDR3 loop is CASSYSQGGVNYGYTF. For the CDR3, the DNA is TGTGCCAGCAGTTACTCGCAAGGAGGGGTTAACTATGGCTACACCTTC.

The chain links TRBV18 to TRBJ1-3; possible D gene TRBD1, 5 bases. The V end was cut by 3 bases, the J end by 7 bases, with 13 bases between. Looked up from germline, CDR1 is KGHSH and CDR2 is LQKENI. CDR3 length equals 14 residues. The CDR3 nucleotides read TGTGCCAGCTCACCCCGCAGGGATGAGAACACCATATATTTT. This codes for CASSPRRDENTIYF.

This rearrangement joins TRBV9 to TRBJ2-3; D might be TRBD2 (5 bases). The V gene's germline CDR1 is SGDLS and CDR2 YYNGEE. This CDR3 is built from 15 residues. Between the trimmed V and J ends, which lost 0 bases and 0 bases, there was a span of 8 bases. CDR3 sequence reads: CASSVVALSTDTQYF. The CDR3 nucleotides read TGTGCCAGCAGCGTAGTAGCGCTAAGCACAGATACGCAGTATTTT.

The chain recombines TRBV6-1 with TRBJ1-2; D is unclear. CDR1 and CDR2 from the germline V gene are MNHNS and SASEGT. V lost 5 bases and J 5 bases, leaving 9 bases between the germline ends. This CDR3 comprises 12 residues. The CDR3 nucleotides read TGTGCCAGCAGTCAGAATGGTTATGGCTACACCTTC. Encoded protein: CASSQNGYGYTF.

The chain links TRBV28 to TRBJ1-3; D uncertain. The CDR3 contains 16 residues. Germline CDR1 reads MDHEN; CDR2 reads SYDVKM. Trimming took off 6 bases at V and 0 bases at J, with 15 bases between the two ends. DNA of the CDR3: TGTGCCAGCAGATACCCATCGGGTAACTCTGGAAACACCATATATTTT. Amino acids: CASRYPSGNSGNTIYF. The full variable domain, with the rest looked up from reference TRBV28 and TRBJ1-3, is DVKVTQSSRYLVKRTGEKVFLECVQDMDHENMFWYRQDPGLGLRLIYFSYDVKMKEKGDIPEGYSVSREKKERFSLILESASTNQTSMYLCASRYPSGNSGNTIYFGEGSWLTVV.

V is TRBV7-7 and J is TRBJ2-2; D ambiguous. The germline V gene has CDR1 SSHAT and CDR2 FNYEAQ (reference sequence). The CDR3 is 16 residues long. Trimming removed 1 base from V and 5 bases from J, with 14 bases in between. The CDR3 protein is CASSLGLSPRTGELFF. The CDR3 bases are TGTGCCAGCAGCTTAGGTCTAAGTCCGCGGACCGGGGAGCTGTTTTTT.

The rearrangement uses TRBV19 and TRBJ2-3; 15 bases align to TRBD2. Germline lookup yields CDR1 LNHDA and CDR2 SQIVND (reference sequence). This CDR3 has 15 residues. DNA of the CDR3: TGTGCGGACTCGGGACTAGCGGGGGGTGCAGATACGCAGTATTTT. This sequence encodes CADSGLAGGADTQYF.

The chain has TRBV29-1 and TRBJ2-7; D might be TRBD1 (6 bases). V gave up 6 bases and J gave up 3 bases, with 18 bases separating them. From germline, CDR1 is SQVTM and CDR2 ANQGSEA. CDR3 size: 14 residues. CDR3 nucleotide sequence: TGCAGCGTGAACCTACCCGGGACAAGCTACGAGCAGTACTTC. This sequence encodes CSVNLPGTSYEQYF.

The V call is TRBV7-2, the J call TRBJ2-1; the D gene is possibly TRBD2 (5 bases). CDR1 is SGHTA, CDR2 FQGNSA, per germline. Deletions cut 1 base from V and 6 bases from J, with 16 bases between. This CDR3 is built from 16 residues. In nucleotides, the CDR3 is TGTGCCAGCAGCTTAGTTTGGTCGGGGTCCCGCAATGAGCAGTTCTTC. It codes for CASSLVWSGSRNEQFF.

The chain couples TRBV19 to TRBJ1-1; 7 bases match TRBD1. This CDR3 has 16 residues. Germline trimming cut 4 bases from V and 0 bases from J; bases unmatched to any gene: 8. Germline assignment: CDR1 LNHDA and CDR2 SQIVND (reference sequence). Here the CDR3 reads CASSRHSTGMNTEAFF. The CDR3 DNA is TGTGCCAGTAGTAGACACTCGACAGGGATGAACACTGAAGCTTTCTTT.

This clone was recorded only once. This chain joins TRBV10-3 and TRBJ1-3; unclear D gene. The V and J ends lost 4 bases and 10 bases respectively, with 8 bases between them. There are 11 residues in the CDR3. CDR1 and CDR2 (germline): ENHRY, SYGVKD. In nucleotides, the CDR3 is TGTGCCATCAGTGGGGGAGAGACCATATATTTT. It encodes CAISGGETIYF.

This clone was picked up one time. The chain has TRBV27 and TRBJ1-4; D unclear. Per germline, CDR1 MNHEY and CDR2 SMNVEV (reference sequence). Trimming cost V 8 bases and J 5 bases, with 15 bases left between them. This CDR3 has 14 residues. The CDR3 is CASRPPGVNEKLFF. The CDR3 DNA is TGTGCCAGCCGACCCCCGGGTGTGAATGAAAAACTGTTTTTT.

The chain is built from TRBV9 and TRBJ2-5, with 8 bases lining up with TRBD2. Germline trimming cut 3 bases from V and 1 base from J; bases unmatched to any gene: 8. Per germline, CDR1 SGDLS and CDR2 YYNGEE. The CDR3 spans 16 residues. CDR3 protein: CASSAGRGAVQETQYF. The CDR3 region has the DNA TGTGCCAGCAGCGCCGGGCGGGGGGCGGTCCAAGAGACCCAGTACTTC.

The gene calls are TRBV5-1 and TRBJ2-3; TRBD1 matches at 11 bases. Germline CDR1 SGHRS, CDR2 YFSETQ. V gave up 6 bases and J gave up 8 bases; unmatched junction bases: 8. The CDR3 contains 14 residues. The CDR3 DNA reads TGCGCCAGCACGGACAGGGGGCGGTCTTCTACGCAGTATTTT. Translated, it gives CASTDRGRSSTQYF.

The V gene is TRBV5-4, the J gene TRBJ1-2, with 10 positions matching TRBD1. Per the germline V gene, CDR1 is SGHNT and CDR2 is YYREEE (reference sequence). The CDR3 runs 16 residues. V shed 7 bases, J shed 4 bases, and the junction held 13 bases outside the gene matches. This chain's CDR3 is CASGGTGDFKTYGYTF. The DNA for the CDR3 is TGTGCCAGCGGAGGGACAGGGGACTTTAAAACCTATGGCTACACCTTC. The variable domain in full, with the rest retrieved from reference TRBV5-4 and TRBJ1-2, is ETGVTQSPTHLIKTRGQQVTLRCSSQSGHNTVSWYQQALGQGPQFIFQYYREEENGRGNFPPRFSGLQFPNYSSELNVNALELDDSALYLCASGGTGDFKTYGYTFGSGTRLTVV.

The chain couples TRBV29-1 to TRBJ1-6; 10 nucleotides align to TRBD1. Germline V lookup: CDR1 SQVTM, CDR2 ANQGSEA. V was clipped by 6 bases and J by 10 bases; unmatched bases: 9. The CDR3 runs 14 residues. CDR3 sequence reads: CSVKTGTGVSPLHF. DNA for the CDR3: TGCAGCGTAAAAACCGGGACAGGGGTATCACCCCTCCACTTT.

This chain connects TRBV19 to TRBJ1-5; D gene ambiguous. The CDR3 sequence is 13 residues long. V was shortened by 5 bases and J by 1 base, with 6 bases between the two germline ends. Germline lookup yields CDR1 LNHDA and CDR2 SQIVND (reference sequence). This CDR3 reads CASSVQSNQPQHF. The CDR3 DNA follows: TGTGCCAGTAGTGTGCAGAGCAATCAGCCCCAGCATTTT. Looking up the rest from reference TRBV19 and TRBJ1-5 gives the full variable domain: DGGITQSPKYLFRKEGQNVTLSCEQNLNHDAMYWYRQDPGQGLRLIYYSQIVNDFQKGDIAEGYSVSREKKESFPLTVTSAQKNPTAFYLCASSVQSNQPQHFGDGTRLSIL.

The gene calls are TRBV19 and TRBJ2-5; TRBD1 matches 10 bases. J was trimmed by 5 bases and V by 7 bases; bases with no gene match: 10. The CDR3 is 15 amino acids. CDR1 LNHDA and CDR2 SQIVND come from the germline V gene (reference sequence). DNA for the CDR3: TGTGCCAGTACCCCCCGGGACAGGGGTATTGAGACCCAGTACTTC. Encoded protein: CASTPRDRGIETQYF.